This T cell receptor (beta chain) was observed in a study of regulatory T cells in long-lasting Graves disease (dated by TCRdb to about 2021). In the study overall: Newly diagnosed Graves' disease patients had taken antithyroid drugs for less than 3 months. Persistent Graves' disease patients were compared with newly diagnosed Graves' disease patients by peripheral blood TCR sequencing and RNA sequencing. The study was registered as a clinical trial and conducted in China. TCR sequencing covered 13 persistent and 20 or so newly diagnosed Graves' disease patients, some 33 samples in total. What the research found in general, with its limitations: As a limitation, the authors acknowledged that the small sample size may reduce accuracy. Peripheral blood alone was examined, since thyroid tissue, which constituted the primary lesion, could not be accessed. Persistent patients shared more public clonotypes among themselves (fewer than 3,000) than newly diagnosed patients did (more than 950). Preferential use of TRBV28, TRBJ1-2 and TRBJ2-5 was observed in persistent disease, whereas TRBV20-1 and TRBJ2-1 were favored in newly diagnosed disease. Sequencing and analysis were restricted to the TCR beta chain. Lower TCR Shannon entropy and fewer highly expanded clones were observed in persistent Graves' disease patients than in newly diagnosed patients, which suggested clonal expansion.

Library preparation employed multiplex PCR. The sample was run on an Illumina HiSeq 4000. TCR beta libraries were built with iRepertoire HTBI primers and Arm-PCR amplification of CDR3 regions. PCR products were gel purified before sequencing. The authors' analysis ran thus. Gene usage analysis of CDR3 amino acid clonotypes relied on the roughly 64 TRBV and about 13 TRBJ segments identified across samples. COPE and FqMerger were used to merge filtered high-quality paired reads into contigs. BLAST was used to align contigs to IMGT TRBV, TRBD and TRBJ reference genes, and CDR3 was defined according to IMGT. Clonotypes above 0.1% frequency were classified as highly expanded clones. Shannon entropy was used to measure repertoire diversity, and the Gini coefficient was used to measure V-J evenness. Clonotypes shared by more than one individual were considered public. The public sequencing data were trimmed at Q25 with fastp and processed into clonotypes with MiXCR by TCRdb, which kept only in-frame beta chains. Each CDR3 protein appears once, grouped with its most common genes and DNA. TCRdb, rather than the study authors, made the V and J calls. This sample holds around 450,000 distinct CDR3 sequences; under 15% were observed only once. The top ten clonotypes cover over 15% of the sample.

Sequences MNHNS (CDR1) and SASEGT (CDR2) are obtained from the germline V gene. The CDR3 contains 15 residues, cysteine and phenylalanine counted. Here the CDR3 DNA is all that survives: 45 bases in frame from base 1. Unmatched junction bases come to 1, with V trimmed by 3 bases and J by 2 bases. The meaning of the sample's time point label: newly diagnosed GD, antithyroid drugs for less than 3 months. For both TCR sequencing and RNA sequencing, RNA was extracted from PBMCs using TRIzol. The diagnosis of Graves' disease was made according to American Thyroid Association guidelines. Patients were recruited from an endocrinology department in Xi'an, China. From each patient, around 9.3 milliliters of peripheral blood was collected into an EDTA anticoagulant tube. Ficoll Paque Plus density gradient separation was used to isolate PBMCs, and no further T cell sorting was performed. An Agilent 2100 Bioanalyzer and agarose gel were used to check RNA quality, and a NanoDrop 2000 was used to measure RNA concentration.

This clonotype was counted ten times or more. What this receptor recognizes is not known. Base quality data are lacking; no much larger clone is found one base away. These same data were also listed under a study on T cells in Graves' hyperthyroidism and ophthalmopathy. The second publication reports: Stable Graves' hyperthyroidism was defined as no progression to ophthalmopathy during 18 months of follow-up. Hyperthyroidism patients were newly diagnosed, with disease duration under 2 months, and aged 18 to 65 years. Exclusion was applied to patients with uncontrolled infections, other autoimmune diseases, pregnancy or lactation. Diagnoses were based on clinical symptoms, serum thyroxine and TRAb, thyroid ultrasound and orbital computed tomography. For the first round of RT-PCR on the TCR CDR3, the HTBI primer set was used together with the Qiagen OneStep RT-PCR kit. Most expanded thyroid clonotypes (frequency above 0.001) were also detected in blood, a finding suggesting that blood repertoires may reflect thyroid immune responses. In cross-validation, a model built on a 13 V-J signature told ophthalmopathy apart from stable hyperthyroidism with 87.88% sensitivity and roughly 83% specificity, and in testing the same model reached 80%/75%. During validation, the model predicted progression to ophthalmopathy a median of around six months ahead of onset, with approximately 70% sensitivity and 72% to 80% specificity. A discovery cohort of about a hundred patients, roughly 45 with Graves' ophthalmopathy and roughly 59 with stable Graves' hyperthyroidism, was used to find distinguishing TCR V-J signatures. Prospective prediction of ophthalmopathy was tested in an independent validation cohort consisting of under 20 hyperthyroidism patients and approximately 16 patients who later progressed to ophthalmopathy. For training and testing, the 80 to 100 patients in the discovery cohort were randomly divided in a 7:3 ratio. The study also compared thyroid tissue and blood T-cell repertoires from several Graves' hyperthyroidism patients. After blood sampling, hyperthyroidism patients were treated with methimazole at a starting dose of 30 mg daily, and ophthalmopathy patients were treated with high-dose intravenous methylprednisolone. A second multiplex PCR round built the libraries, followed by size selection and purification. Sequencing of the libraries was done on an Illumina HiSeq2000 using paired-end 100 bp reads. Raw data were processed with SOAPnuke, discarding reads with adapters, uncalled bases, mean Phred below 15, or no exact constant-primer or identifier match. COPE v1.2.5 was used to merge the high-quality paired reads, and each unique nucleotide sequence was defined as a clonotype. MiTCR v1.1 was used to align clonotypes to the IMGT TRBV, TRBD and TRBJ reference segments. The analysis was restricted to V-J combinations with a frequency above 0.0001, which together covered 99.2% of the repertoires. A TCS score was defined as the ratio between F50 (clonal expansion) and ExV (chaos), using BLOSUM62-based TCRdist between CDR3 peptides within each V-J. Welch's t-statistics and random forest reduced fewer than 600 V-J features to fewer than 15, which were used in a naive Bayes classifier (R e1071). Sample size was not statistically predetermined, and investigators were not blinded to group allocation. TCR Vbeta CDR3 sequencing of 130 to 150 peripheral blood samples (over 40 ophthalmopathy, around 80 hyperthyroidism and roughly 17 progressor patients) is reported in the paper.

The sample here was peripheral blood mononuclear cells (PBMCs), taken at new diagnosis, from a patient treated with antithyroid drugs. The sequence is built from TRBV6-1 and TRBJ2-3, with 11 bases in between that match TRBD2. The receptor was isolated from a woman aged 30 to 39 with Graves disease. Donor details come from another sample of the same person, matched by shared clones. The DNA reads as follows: TGTGCCAGCAGTGAGACTAGCGGGACCACAGATACGCAGTATTTT. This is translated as CASSETSGTTDTQYF.